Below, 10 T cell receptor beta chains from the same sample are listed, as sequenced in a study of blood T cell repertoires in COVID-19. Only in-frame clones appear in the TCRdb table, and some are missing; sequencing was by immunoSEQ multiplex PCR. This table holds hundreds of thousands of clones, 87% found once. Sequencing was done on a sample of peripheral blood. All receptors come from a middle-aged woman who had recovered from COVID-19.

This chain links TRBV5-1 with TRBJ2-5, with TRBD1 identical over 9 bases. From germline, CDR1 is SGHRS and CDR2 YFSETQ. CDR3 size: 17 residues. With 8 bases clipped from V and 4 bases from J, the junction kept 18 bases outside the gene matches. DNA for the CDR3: TGCGCCAGTGGACTTGGATCTGGGACAGGGTTCGGAGAGACCCAGTACTTC. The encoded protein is CASGLGSGTGFGETQYF.

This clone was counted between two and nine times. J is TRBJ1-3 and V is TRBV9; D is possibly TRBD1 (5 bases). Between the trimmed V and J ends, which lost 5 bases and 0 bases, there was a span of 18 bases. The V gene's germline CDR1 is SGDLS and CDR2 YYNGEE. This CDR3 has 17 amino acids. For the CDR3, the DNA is TGTGCCAGCAGTCAGGGACTAGCGGGCCTCTCTGGAAACACCATATATTTT. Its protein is CASSQGLAGLSGNTIYF.

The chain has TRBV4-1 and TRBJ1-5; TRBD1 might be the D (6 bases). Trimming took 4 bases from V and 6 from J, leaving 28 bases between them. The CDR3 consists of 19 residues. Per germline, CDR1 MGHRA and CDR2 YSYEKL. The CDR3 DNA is TGCGCCAGCAGCCCCGCAATTCTCCAAAAGGACAGTATAAGTCAGCCCCAGCATTTT. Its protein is CASSPAILQKDSISQPQHF.

CDR3 in DNA: TGTGCCTGGAGAGTGGGGACAGGGTATTTAGGCTACACCTTC. It specifies CAWRVGTGYLGYTF. The rearrangement links TRBV30 to TRBJ1-2; TRBD1 matches at 9 bases. Germline CDR1 is GTSNPN and CDR2 is SVGIG (reference sequence). V lost 3 bases, J lost 8 bases, and 10 bases stayed unmatched. The CDR3 length is 14 residues.

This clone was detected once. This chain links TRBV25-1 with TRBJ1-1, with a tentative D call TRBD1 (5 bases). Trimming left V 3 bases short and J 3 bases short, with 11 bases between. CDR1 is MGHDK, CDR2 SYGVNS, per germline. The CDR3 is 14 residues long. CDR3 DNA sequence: TGTGCCAGCAGTGAGGGGGGTGGTGACACTGAAGCTTTCTTT. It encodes CASSEGGGDTEAFF.

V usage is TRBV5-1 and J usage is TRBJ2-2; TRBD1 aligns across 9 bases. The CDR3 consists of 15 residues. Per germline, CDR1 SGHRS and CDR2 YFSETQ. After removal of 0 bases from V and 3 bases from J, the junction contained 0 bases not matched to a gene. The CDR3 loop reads CASSLGDRDTGELFF. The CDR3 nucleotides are TGCGCCAGCAGCTTGGGGGACAGGGACACCGGGGAGCTGTTTTTT. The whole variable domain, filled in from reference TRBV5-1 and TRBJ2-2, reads KAGVTQTPRYLIKTRGQQVTLSCSPISGHRSVSWYQQTPGQGLQFLFEYFSETQRNKGNFPGRFSGRQFSNSRSEMNVSTLELGDSALYLCASSLGDRDTGELFFGEGSRLTVL.

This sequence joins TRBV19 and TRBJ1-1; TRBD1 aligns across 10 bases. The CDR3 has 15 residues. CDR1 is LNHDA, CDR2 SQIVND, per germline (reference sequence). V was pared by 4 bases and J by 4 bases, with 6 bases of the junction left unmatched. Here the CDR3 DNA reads TGTGCCAGTAGTAACGACAGGGGGCCGGGCACTGAAGCTTTCTTT. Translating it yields CASSNDRGPGTEAFF.

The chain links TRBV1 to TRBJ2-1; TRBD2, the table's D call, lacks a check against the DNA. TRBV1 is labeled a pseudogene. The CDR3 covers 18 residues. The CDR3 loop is CTSSHPGTSGGSYNEQFF. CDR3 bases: TGCACCAGCAGCCATCCCGGGACTAGCGGGGGTTCCTACAATGAGCAGTTCTTC.

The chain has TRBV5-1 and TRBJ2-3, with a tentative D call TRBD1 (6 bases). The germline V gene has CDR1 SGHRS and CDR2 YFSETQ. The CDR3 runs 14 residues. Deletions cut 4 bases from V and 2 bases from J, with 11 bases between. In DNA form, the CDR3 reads TGCGCCAGCAGCGTGACAGGACTCACAGATACGCAGTATTTT. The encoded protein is CASSVTGLTDTQYF.

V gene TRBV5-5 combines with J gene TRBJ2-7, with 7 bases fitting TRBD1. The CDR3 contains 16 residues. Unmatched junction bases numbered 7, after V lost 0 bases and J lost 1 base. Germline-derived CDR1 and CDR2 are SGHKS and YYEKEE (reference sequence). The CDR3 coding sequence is TGTGCCAGCAGCTTGGCGTTCTACAGGGGATCCTACGAGCAGTACTTC. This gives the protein CASSLAFYRGSYEQYF.